The 17 T cell receptor beta chains reported below all come from one sample, sequenced in a study of blood T cells in healthy people across ages. PCR was performed a second time for about 7 to 12 cycles using a sample-barcoded 5' primer and a J-beta primer mix. TCRdb called the 5' RACE reads again in MiXCR, with one record for every CDR3 protein. The sample shows 710,000 or so distinct CDR3 sequences, approximately 22% of them seen only once. The sequenced sample was blood. The receptors here all came from a man between 65 and 79 years old in good health.

The V and J genes are TRBV6-5 and TRBJ1-4, with 7 bases aligning to TRBD1. Germline V gene data show CDR1 as MNHEY and CDR2 as SVGAGI. The junction had 11 bases not matched to a gene; V was cut back by 0 bases and J by 7 bases. The CDR3 totals 17 residues. Here the CDR3 reads CASSYSRDSFRGEKLFF. The DNA of the CDR3 is TGTGCCAGCAGTTACTCTAGGGACAGCTTCAGGGGTGAAAAACTGTTTTTT.

In its sample, this clonotype was seen many times. This chain links TRBV5-1 with TRBJ2-5; a weak D match, TRBD2 (6 bases). V lost 2 bases to trimming and J lost 3 bases, with 11 bases between them. The CDR3 loop spans 14 amino acids. Germline lookup yields CDR1 SGHRS and CDR2 YFSETQ. CDR3 region: CASSLDGSEETQYF. In DNA form, the CDR3 reads TGCGCCAGCAGCTTAGACGGGAGCGAAGAGACCCAGTACTTC. Full variable domain (rest looked up from reference TRBV5-1 and TRBJ2-5): KAGVTQTPRYLIKTRGQQVTLSCSPISGHRSVSWYQQTPGQGLQFLFEYFSETQRNKGNFPGRFSGRQFSNSRSEMNVSTLELGDSALYLCASSLDGSEETQYFGPGTRLLVL.

The chain couples TRBV6-5 to TRBJ2-2, with 9 positions matching TRBD2. The CDR3 is 14 amino acids. CDR1 and CDR2 from the germline V gene are MNHEY and SVGAGI. After removal of 7 bases from V and 8 bases from J, the junction contained 8 bases not matched to a gene. CDR3 loop: CASTDSGSAGELFF. Here the CDR3 DNA reads TGTGCCAGCACCGATAGCGGGAGCGCTGGGGAGCTGTTTTTT.

The genes are TRBV29-1 and TRBJ1-1; TRBD1 might be the D (5 bases). V lost 5 bases and J 1 base, leaving 8 bases between the germline ends. The CDR3 loop spans 12 amino acids. From germline, CDR1 is SQVTM and CDR2 ANQGSEA. The CDR3, as DNA: TGCAGCGTTTTCCAGGGGAACACTGAAGCTTTCTTT. It encodes CSVFQGNTEAFF. Together with reference TRBV29-1 and TRBJ1-1, the CDR3 gives the full variable domain: SAVISQKPSRDICQRGTSLTIQCQVDSQVTMMFWYRQQPGQSLTLIATANQGSEATYESGFVIDKFPISRPNLTFSTLTVSNMSPEDSSIYLCSVFQGNTEAFFGQGTRLTVV.

V and J are TRBV12-3 or TRBV12-4 and TRBJ2-5, with TRBD2 matching over 7 bases. The DNA end lines up better with TRBJ2-1; the J call may be wrong. The CDR3 loop spans 15 amino acids. The CDR3, as DNA: TGTGCCAGCACAACTAGCGAGGTCCTCTACAATGAGCAGTTCTTC. It specifies CASTTSEVLYNEQFF.

This clonotype was recorded many times. This rearrangement joins TRBV5-1 to TRBJ2-1; no firm D call. The length of the CDR3 is 15 residues. CDR1 SGHRS and CDR2 YFSETQ come from the germline V gene. Trimming pared 4 bases from V and 6 bases from J, leaving 17 bases between. This CDR3 reads CASSVLDMGPNEQFF. In DNA, the CDR3 is TGCGCCAGCAGCGTTCTAGACATGGGCCCCAATGAGCAGTTCTTC.

Notes on this clonotype: The conserved closing phenylalanine or tryptophan is absent in this CDR3, likely reflecting a read error. This chain connects TRBV12-3 or TRBV12-4 to TRBJ2-1, with a possible D match to TRBD2 (7 bases). Deletions cut 1 base from V and 6 bases from J, with 13 bases between. The CDR3 covers 15 residues. The CDR3 sequence is CASSLGGGEPNEQFC. The CDR3, as DNA: TGTGCCAGCAGTTTAGGAGGGGGGGAGCCCAATGAGCAGTTCTGC.

This clonotype appeared a few times. The chain carries TRBV6-6 and TRBJ1-5; D call uncertain. Germline-derived CDR1 and CDR2 are MNHNY and SVGAGI (reference sequence). V lost 3 bases to trimming and J lost 1 base, with 13 bases between them. CDR3 length equals 16 residues. CDR3: CASSYPETGSNQPQHF. The CDR3 nucleotides read TGTGCCAGCAGTTATCCTGAGACGGGAAGCAATCAGCCCCAGCATTTT.

This sequence joins TRBV12-3 or TRBV12-4 and TRBJ2-1; no definite D call. The CDR3 covers 15 residues. V was clipped by 4 bases and J by 0 bases, with 10 bases between them. The CDR3 DNA reads as TGTGCCAGCAGTTCTCCCACAAGCTCCTACAATGAGCAGTTCTTC. Its protein product is CASSSPTSSYNEQFF.

The rearrangement joins TRBV14 to TRBJ1-1; a possible D gene is TRBD1 (6 bases). Germline V gene data show CDR1 as SGHDN and CDR2 as FVKESK. The CDR3 length is 20 residues. V was shortened by 1 base and J by 4 bases, with 28 bases between the two germline ends. In DNA form, the CDR3 reads TGTGCCAGCAGCCAAGCAAGTATGAACAGGGTAGTCGTTTGGGGCACTGAAGCTTTCTTT. It translates to CASSQASMNRVVVWGTEAFF. The whole variable domain, remainder taken from reference TRBV14 and TRBJ1-1, is EAGVTQFPSHSVIEKGQTVTLRCDPISGHDNLYWYRRVMGKEIKFLLHFVKESKQDESGMPNNRFLAERTGGTYSTLKVQPAELEDSGVYFCASSQASMNRVVVWGTEAFFGQGTRLTVV.

This clonotype has only a few counts. This chain uses TRBV18 with TRBJ1-3; D call uncertain. The CDR3 runs to 14 residues. Between the trimmed V and J ends, which lost 7 bases and 0 bases, there was a span of 10 bases. The germline V gene has CDR1 KGHSH and CDR2 LQKENI. CDR3 bases: TGTGCCAGCTGGCAGCGAGACTCTGGAAACACCATATATTTT. Residues: CASWQRDSGNTIYF.

V usage is TRBV5-1 and J usage is TRBJ1-6; D unresolved. V shed 3 bases and J shed 5 bases, with 9 bases lying between them. Germline V lookup: CDR1 SGHRS, CDR2 YFSETQ. This CDR3 has 14 residues. In DNA, the CDR3 is TGCGCCAGCAGCTCCGGACGGAATAATTCACCCCTCCACTTT. Protein product: CASSSGRNNSPLHF.

The table lists this clonotype with a few counts. V usage is TRBV7-2 and J usage is TRBJ1-4; D ambiguous. The V end was cut by 2 bases, the J end by 8 bases, with 12 bases between. Germline loops: CDR1 SGHTA, CDR2 FQGNSA. This CDR3 has 14 residues. As DNA, the CDR3 is TGTGCCAGCAGCTTAATGTGGGCCGGCGAAAAACTGTTTTTT. It yields the protein CASSLMWAGEKLFF.

The table lists this clonotype with a count of one. The chain couples TRBV11-2 to TRBJ2-5; D not certain. In germline, CDR1 is SGHAT, CDR2 FQNNGV. V was trimmed by 2 bases and J by 7 bases, leaving 20 bases between them. This CDR3 has 16 amino acids. For the CDR3, the DNA is TGTGCCAGCAGCTTAAGGCCCCCGAACGCGCTGGGGACCCAGTACTTC. Protein product: CASSLRPPNALGTQYF.

Written as DNA, the CDR3 is TGTGCCAGCAGTTTTTTGAGGGGCGATGAGCAGTTCTTC. Encoded protein: CASSFLRGDEQFF. The chain couples TRBV12-3 or TRBV12-4 to TRBJ2-1; D tentatively reads TRBD1 or TRBD2 (5 bases each). Trimming cost V 3 bases and J 8 bases, with 11 bases left between them. CDR3 length: 13 amino acids.

For this clonotype: Its ends do not fully match the called genes, so a read error is possible. The chain employs TRBV7-9 and TRBJ2-1; no definite D call. Germline V CDR1 and CDR2: SEHNR, FQNEAQ (reference sequence). The CDR3 totals 14 residues. The CDR3 sequence: CVSSLDGAYNEQFF. CDR3 nucleotide sequence: TGTGTCAGCAGCTTAGACGGAGCGTACAATGAGCAGTTCTTC.

The gene calls are TRBV29-1 and TRBJ1-1; D may be TRBD1 (6 bases). The CDR3 contains 12 residues. V dropped 4 bases and J dropped 5 bases, with 11 bases sitting between them. The germline V gene encodes CDR1 SQVTM and CDR2 ANQGSEA. The CDR3 bases are TGCAGCGTTGCCCAGGGGTGGACTGAAGCTTTCTTT. It is translated as CSVAQGWTEAFF. The entire variable domain, with the rest obtained from reference TRBV29-1 and TRBJ1-1, is as follows: SAVISQKPSRDICQRGTSLTIQCQVDSQVTMMFWYRQQPGQSLTLIATANQGSEATYESGFVIDKFPISRPNLTFSTLTVSNMSPEDSSIYLCSVAQGWTEAFFGQGTRLTVV.